What follows describes a single T cell receptor beta chain. Its antigen is as yet unknown. In germline, CDR1 is SEHNR, CDR2 FQNEAQ (reference sequence). The CDR3 has 13 amino acids. V shed 6 bases and J shed 4 bases, with 12 bases lying between them. This sample is drawn from a study of T cells in narcolepsy. Study at large: Donors had narcolepsy type 1 or type 2, or were healthy controls.

Study findings and constraints: Some memory CD4+ repertoires had no autoreactive clone sequences. Comparing one patient's CSF and blood CD4+ clonotypes highlighted HCRT- and TRIB2-specific autoreactive clonotypes. Reportedly, autoreactive clonotypes were serially detected in patients' blood but not controls'.

The protocol was immunoSEQ multiplex PCR, while the TCRdb copy is restricted to in-frame clones and leaves out a portion. In the table there are nearly 35,000 clones, roughly 86% of which are singletons. The TCR was taken from a human donor in good health. The chain employs TRBV7-9 and TRBJ1-2, with D possibly being TRBD1 (5 bases). Sequenced material: memory (CD45RA-) CD4+ T cells from blood. The CDR3 is CASSNPTVYGYTF. For the CDR3, the DNA is TGTGCCAGCAGTAATCCGACAGTCTATGGCTACACCTTC.